This T cell receptor (beta chain) was retrieved from a study of cytomegalovirus exposure and HLA in healthy donors. The primer mix had 60 Vbeta and 13 Jbeta primers. Clones were sequenced by immunoSEQ multiplex PCR, and TCRdb holds only the in-frame ones, with some missing. The table records a few hundred thousand clones, approximately 80% of them present only once. Looked up from germline, CDR1 is LGHNA and CDR2 is YNFKEQ. This CDR3 contains 13 residues. After removal of 4 bases from V and 4 bases from J, the junction contained 0 bases not matched to a gene. The donors comprised healthy bone marrow donors. Study results and caveats: A later analysis showed TCR association rates differing by HLA locus, peaking at DRB1 and lowest at HLA-C. An assumption of roughly uniform sequencing depth across donors underlay the presence/absence analyses.

This clone was seen a single time. Antigen: not known. The sample taken for sequencing was PBMCs. The V call is TRBV4-2, the J call TRBJ2-1, with 8 bases aligning to TRBD2. This clonotype was sampled from a girl aged 10 to 17 in good health and CMV-seronegative. CDR3 sequence reads: CASSPGGYNEQFF. The CDR3, as DNA: TGTGCCAGCAGCCCGGGAGGGTACAATGAGCAGTTCTTC.